Below are 27 T cell receptor beta chains sequenced from a single sample in a study of T cells after yellow fever vaccination (dated by TCRdb to between 2018 and 2021). This specimen's treatment or condition label, per the study, means: live attenuated yellow fever vaccine strain. Libraries came from 5' RACE. TCRdb shows the sequencer as Illumina HiSeq 2500. TCRdb reprocessing: public reads trimmed at Q25 with fastp, clones called with MiXCR, in-frame beta chains kept. One record per CDR3 amino acid sequence lists the most common genes and DNA. This sample gives approximately 300,000 distinct CDR3 sequences in total; over 10% of them show up just once. The ten largest clones capture 0.45% to 0.65% of the sample. Sequencing used CD4+ T cells sorted from PBMCs, obtained 45 days after the yellow fever booster vaccination. The receptors shown here come from a young man who received the YFV17D yellow fever vaccine.

This clonotype was seen a handful of times. The gene calls are TRBV11-3 and TRBJ1-1; 7 positions match TRBD1. The germline V gene has CDR1 SGHNT and CDR2 YENEEA. CDR3 length: 17 residues. After removal of 5 bases from V and 1 base from J, the junction contained 13 bases not matched to a gene. This CDR3 is CASSPFGQAGGNTEAFF. In nucleotides, the CDR3 is TGTGCCAGCAGCCCATTTGGACAGGCAGGAGGGAACACTGAAGCTTTCTTT.

Regarding this clonotype: Germline and junction disagree at one end, which may indicate a read error. V usage is TRBV12-3 or TRBV12-4 and J usage is TRBJ2-1; D is perhaps TRBD2 (6 bases). CDR3 size: 17 residues. The CDR3 region has the DNA TGTACCAGCAGTCCTACGATGGGGAGGCTACAATACAATGAGCAGTTCTTC. Amino acid sequence: CTSSPTMGRLQYNEQFF.

The V gene is TRBV6-5, the J gene TRBJ1-5; 7 nucleotides match TRBD1. This CDR3 has 15 amino acids. The V gene's germline CDR1 is MNHEY and CDR2 SVGAGI. The J segment lost 0 bases and the V segment lost 6 bases, leaving 5 bases of the junction unmatched. This CDR3 reads CASRLDRLSNQPQHF. The CDR3 DNA reads as TGTGCCAGCAGACTGGACAGGCTTAGCAATCAGCCCCAGCATTTT.

This clonotype was found a few times. The rearrangement links TRBV11-2 to TRBJ2-7; 7 nucleotides match TRBD2. Trimming cost V 6 bases and J 2 bases; bases outside gene matches: 4. The CDR3 is 13 residues long. CDR1 and CDR2 from the germline V gene are SGHAT and FQNNGV. The CDR3 sequence: CASRFGRTYEQYF. The CDR3 DNA reads as TGTGCCAGCAGGTTCGGGAGGACCTACGAGCAGTACTTC.

This clonotype showed up just a few times. The chain is built from TRBV12-3 or TRBV12-4 and TRBJ1-5; D is possibly TRBD1 (5 bases). Between the trimmed V and J ends, which lost 10 bases and 3 bases, there was a span of 13 bases. The CDR3 sequence is 13 residues long. CDR3 loop: CATSTDDNQPQHF. CDR3 bases: TGTGCCACCTCGACAGACGACAATCAGCCCCAGCATTTT.

Many counts were recorded for this clonotype. The J gene is TRBJ2-5, the V gene TRBV5-1; tentatively, D is TRBD1 (6 bases). Per the germline V gene, CDR1 is SGHRS and CDR2 is YFSETQ. CDR3 length equals 13 residues. V lost 4 bases, J lost 5 bases, and 12 bases lay in between. The CDR3, as DNA: TGCGCCAGCAGCCTAGACCAGGGGGAGACCCAGTACTTC. The encoded protein is CASSLDQGETQYF.

The genes are TRBV20-1 and TRBJ2-7; D may be TRBD2 (6 bases). Germline V gene data show CDR1 as DFQATT and CDR2 as SNEGSKA (reference sequence). With 4 bases removed from V and 1 base from J, the gap between germline ends came to 11 bases. The CDR3 runs to 13 residues. The chain's CDR3 is CSATGVPSYEQYF. CDR3 in DNA: TGCAGTGCTACGGGGGTTCCATCCTACGAGCAGTACTTC.

The chain is built from TRBV20-1 and TRBJ2-5, with a tentative D call TRBD2 (7 bases). Trimming took 6 bases from V and 7 from J, leaving 18 bases between them. The germline V gene encodes CDR1 DFQATT and CDR2 SNEGSKA (reference sequence). The length of the CDR3 is 13 residues. The DNA for the CDR3 is TGCAGTGCGGACAGACAGCGCGGGGGGACCCAGTACTTC. It translates to CSADRQRGGTQYF.

A remark on this clonotype: A junction end diverges from the germline sequence, so it may reflect a read error. CDR3: CPSSLGTSETFSYEQYF. The CDR3 DNA follows: TGTCCCAGCAGCCTGGGGACTAGCGAGACGTTCTCCTACGAGCAGTACTTC. This chain uses TRBV11-2 with TRBJ2-7; 10 bases are a match to TRBD2. The germline CDR1 and CDR2 sequences are SGHAT and FQNNGV. This CDR3 is built from 17 residues.

This clonotype turned up a few times. The chain joins TRBV23-1 to TRBJ1-2; D gene ambiguous. TRBV23-1 is labeled an ORF, and its function is uncertain. The CDR3 loop spans 14 amino acids. Trimming left V 0 bases short and J 0 bases short, with 5 bases between. CDR3 residues: CASSQSPPNYGYTF. In nucleotides, the CDR3 is TGCGCCAGCAGTCAATCGCCACCTAACTATGGCTACACCTTC.

The table lists this clonotype with a few counts. J is TRBJ2-5 and V is TRBV20-1; 8 nucleotides align to TRBD1. Germline V gene sequence: CDR1 DFQATT, CDR2 SNEGSKA (reference sequence). V gave up 6 bases and J gave up 1 base; unmatched junction bases: 10. CDR3 length: 15 amino acids. The DNA for the CDR3 is TGCAGTGCGAGGCACAGGGGGAGATCCCAAGAGACCCAGTACTTC. It specifies CSARHRGRSQETQYF.

The chain employs TRBV11-2 and TRBJ2-3; TRBD2 matches at 9 bases. J was trimmed by 1 base and V by 5 bases; bases with no gene match: 7. CDR1 and CDR2 from the germline V gene are SGHAT and FQNNGV. CDR3 length: 16 amino acids. The CDR3 DNA sequence: TGTGCCAGCAGCCGTCAGTGGACTAGCGGCACAGATACGCAGTATTTT. Translation gives CASSRQWTSGTDTQYF.

This clonotype was seen a handful of times. The chain combines TRBV6-5 with TRBJ2-7; TRBD2 aligns across 8 bases. V gave up 2 bases and J gave up 6 bases; unmatched junction bases: 6. Germline CDR1 MNHEY, CDR2 SVGAGI. This CDR3 contains 14 residues. CDR3 DNA sequence: TGTGCCAGCAGTTACGGGACTAGTTCGGGCGAGCAGTACTTC. Translating gives CASSYGTSSGEQYF.

This clonotype showed up many times. The chain recombines TRBV20-1 with TRBJ2-7; D remains ambiguous. Germline assignment: CDR1 DFQATT and CDR2 SNEGSKA (reference sequence). The ends were cut back, 6 bases at V and 0 bases at J, with 9 bases in the middle. The CDR3 loop spans 12 amino acids. CDR3: CSARVSSYEQYF. The CDR3 DNA sequence: TGCAGTGCCCGGGTCTCCTCCTACGAGCAGTACTTC.

This clonotype has ten or more counts. V gene TRBV20-1 combines with J gene TRBJ2-7; D might be TRBD2 (5 bases). This CDR3 comprises 12 residues. V lost 6 bases and J 6 bases, leaving 15 bases between the germline ends. Germline CDR1 is DFQATT and CDR2 is SNEGSKA (reference sequence). The CDR3 DNA reads TGCAGTGCGGCCCTTGGCCGGGGCGAGCAGTACTTC. It translates to CSAALGRGEQYF.

This clonotype was found a few times. The rearrangement uses TRBV6-5 and TRBJ1-1; 9 bases are a match to TRBD1. CDR1 and CDR2 from the germline V gene are MNHEY and SVGAGI. V trimming: 4 bases; J trimming: 4 bases; junction bases outside the gene matches: 7. The CDR3 runs 15 residues. The CDR3 protein is CASSSSGTGSTEAFF. Written as DNA, the CDR3 is TGTGCCAGCAGTTCATCCGGGACAGGGAGCACTGAAGCTTTCTTT.

This chain joins TRBV24-1 and TRBJ2-2; 7 nucleotides match TRBD1. The ends lost 3 bases at V and 7 bases at J; junction bases unmatched: 13. The length of the CDR3 is 17 residues. Germline CDR1 reads KGHDR; CDR2 reads SFDVKD. The CDR3 here is CATSDRDSSNPDGELFF. The CDR3 nucleotides are TGTGCCACCAGTGATCGGGACAGTTCAAACCCGGACGGGGAGCTGTTTTTT.

This clonotype appeared a few times. This chain links TRBV7-2 with TRBJ2-1; 7 bases match TRBD2. The CDR3 runs to 14 residues. Germline CDR1 and CDR2: SGHTA and FQGNSA. The V segment lost 3 bases and the J segment 5 bases; nucleotides outside the gene matches: 4. CDR3 nucleotide sequence: TGTGCCAGCAGCTTCGTGGGAGGGGACAATGAGCAGTTCTTC. As protein: CASSFVGGDNEQFF.

The gene calls are TRBV7-8 and TRBJ1-1; D unclear. V lost 0 bases to trimming and J lost 3 bases, with 23 bases between them. The CDR3 length is 19 residues. In germline, CDR1 is SGHVS, CDR2 FQNEAQ. CDR3 protein: CASSLARAVIRLKDTEAFF. In nucleotides, the CDR3 is TGTGCCAGCAGCTTAGCACGGGCAGTAATTAGGCTCAAGGACACTGAAGCTTTCTTT.

The chain combines TRBV7-2 with TRBJ2-7; possible D gene TRBD2, 6 bases. Looked up from germline, CDR1 is SGHTA and CDR2 is FQGNSA. This CDR3 is built from 13 residues. V was clipped by 5 bases and J by 5 bases, with 13 bases between them. The CDR3 nucleotides read TGTGCCAGCAGCAACCACGGAGGGAACGAGCAGTACTTC. This sequence encodes CASSNHGGNEQYF.

The V call is TRBV7-2, the J call TRBJ2-5; 8 bases map to TRBD2. Germline V gene lookup returns CDR1 SGHTA and CDR2 FQGNSA. The CDR3 is 16 residues long. J lost 2 bases, V lost 1 base, and 6 bases had no gene match. CDR3 nucleotide sequence: TGTGCCAGCAGCTTAGGGCTAGCGGGCCGGCAAGAGACCCAGTACTTC. This encodes CASSLGLAGRQETQYF.

The rearrangement joins TRBV20-1 to TRBJ2-7; the D is unclear. Germline CDR1 and CDR2: DFQATT and SNEGSKA (reference sequence). V dropped 0 bases and J dropped 3 bases, with 12 bases sitting between them. The CDR3 is made up of 14 amino acids. The CDR3 nucleotides are TGCAGTGCTAGAGATAGTAAGTTCAGCTACGAGCAGTACTTC. Its translation is CSARDSKFSYEQYF.

The chain is built from TRBV2 and TRBJ2-2; D not certain. Germline loops: CDR1 SNHLY, CDR2 FYNNEI. The V end was cut by 4 bases, the J end by 0 bases, with 9 bases between. The CDR3 is 15 amino acids. The CDR3 spells CASSVTLTNTGELFF. The CDR3 DNA reads as TGTGCCAGCAGTGTGACCCTAACGAACACCGGGGAGCTGTTTTTT.

The chain links TRBV4-3 to TRBJ1-6, with 8 bases aligning to TRBD1. Germline V lookup: CDR1 LGHNA, CDR2 YSLEER. The trim removed 0 bases at V and 7 bases at J, leaving 2 bases unmatched. This CDR3 is built from 15 residues. The CDR3 sequence: CASSQEGQANSPLHF. As DNA, the CDR3 is TGCGCCAGCAGCCAAGAGGGACAGGCAAATTCACCCCTCCACTTT.

J is TRBJ2-3 and V is TRBV7-2; 8 positions match TRBD2. CDR3 length: 14 amino acids. The J segment lost 6 bases and the V segment lost 4 bases, leaving 6 bases of the junction unmatched. CDR1 and CDR2 from the germline V gene are SGHTA and FQGNSA. The CDR3 sequence: CASSSRLAGDTQYF. In DNA, the CDR3 is TGTGCCAGCAGCTCCCGTTTAGCGGGGGATACGCAGTATTTT.

This clonotype was detected many times. The chain recombines TRBV7-8 with TRBJ2-1, with D perhaps matching TRBD1 or TRBD2 (6 bases each). CDR3 length: 15 amino acids. Between the trimmed V and J ends, which lost 1 base and 5 bases, there was a span of 12 bases. The germline CDR1 and CDR2 sequences are SGHVS and FQNEAQ. The CDR3 reads CASSLVRGRDNEQFF. The DNA for the CDR3 is TGTGCCAGCAGCTTAGTCCGGGGGCGAGACAATGAGCAGTTCTTC. Full variable domain (rest looked up from reference TRBV7-8 and TRBJ2-1): GAGVSQSPRYKVAKRGQDVALRCDPISGHVSLFWYQQALGQGPEFLTYFQNEAQLDKSGLPSDRFFAERPEGSVSTLKIQRTQQEDSAVYLCASSLVRGRDNEQFFGPGTRLTVL.

This chain links TRBV6-1 with TRBJ2-1, with D possibly TRBD2 on 5 matching bases. Germline V gives CDR1 MNHNS, CDR2 SASEGT. V lost 6 bases and J 2 bases, leaving 14 bases between the germline ends. The CDR3 has 15 residues. CDR3 DNA sequence: TGTGCCAGCAGGGGAAGCAGCGGTGCCTACAATGAGCAGTTCTTC. Translating it yields CASRGSSGAYNEQFF.